These 21 T cell receptor beta chains originate from one sample sequenced in a study of shared clonotypes between healthy human individuals (dated by TCRdb to about 2020). The library relied on the immunoSEQ multiplex PCR assay. This is the immuneACCESS table as TCRdb keeps it, with only in-frame sequences that have V and J called. A part of the clones is gone; compared with another copy, unresolved V genes explain less than half, and the rest is unexplained. Within this sample are some 1,400,000 clones, with around 97% of them counted one time only. Of the sample, 1.2% falls within the top ten clones. What was sequenced was naive CD4+ T cells sorted from blood. This sample's cell subset or site label indicates: CD45RA+ positively selected. These receptors all stem from a man aged 30 to 45 in good health.

This chain uses TRBV7-9 with TRBJ1-1; the match to TRBD1 covers 7 bases. Germline CDR1 SEHNR, CDR2 FQNEAQ (reference sequence). V lost 3 bases and J lost 1; bases outside the gene matches: 5. CDR3 length: 15 residues. The chain's CDR3 is CASSFLGGENTEAFF. In DNA, the CDR3 is TGTGCCAGCAGCTTCTTAGGGGGCGAGAACACTGAAGCTTTCTTT.

The chain joins TRBV25-1 to TRBJ1-1; D call uncertain. This CDR3 is built from 13 residues. V lost 2 bases, J lost 5 bases, and 9 bases lay in between. Germline V gives CDR1 MGHDK, CDR2 SYGVNS. The CDR3 nucleotides are TGTGCCAGCAGTGAAAATTCTCGTACTGAAGCTTTCTTT. Translating gives CASSENSRTEAFF. Complete variable domain (other parts from reference TRBV25-1 and TRBJ1-1): EADIYQTPRYLVIGTGKKITLECSQTMGHDKMYWYQQDPGMELHLIHYSYGVNSTEKGDLSSESTVSRIRTEHFPLTLESARPSHTSQYLCASSENSRTEAFFGQGTRLTVV.

The chain links TRBV7-3 to TRBJ2-6; 10 nucleotides match TRBD1. Germline trimming cut 5 bases from V and 0 bases from J; bases unmatched to any gene: 10. There are 19 residues in the CDR3. Per the germline V gene, CDR1 is SGHTA and CDR2 is FQGTGA. CDR3 in DNA: TGTGCCAGCAGCCCTCAGACAGGGGGCATATTCTCTGGGGCCAACGTCCTGACTTTC. Translated: CASSPQTGGIFSGANVLTF. The full variable domain, rest sourced from reference TRBV7-3 and TRBJ2-6, is GAGVSQTPSNKVTEKGKYVELRCDPISGHTALYWYRQSLGQGPEFLIYFQGTGAADDSGLPNDRFFAVRPEGSVSTLKIQRTERGDSAVYLCASSPQTGGIFSGANVLTFGAGSRLTVL.

V is TRBV29-1 and J is TRBJ1-2; D unclear. In germline, CDR1 is SQVTM, CDR2 ANQGSEA. The CDR3 runs to 12 residues. Trimming shortened V by 3 bases and J by 0 bases, and 5 bases separated the two germline ends. CDR3 amino acids: CSVDLPNYGYTF. As DNA, the CDR3 is TGCAGCGTTGATCTTCCTAACTATGGCTACACCTTC.

The DNA for the CDR3 is TGCGCCAGCAGCTTTAACAACAATGAGCAGTTCTTC. Amino acid sequence: CASSFNNNEQFF. The chain is built from TRBV5-1 and TRBJ2-1; D uncertain. Trimming took 2 bases from V and 5 from J, leaving 5 bases between them. CDR3 length: 12 residues. CDR1 and CDR2 from the germline V gene are SGHRS and YFSETQ.

The rearrangement links TRBV28 to TRBJ2-1; D not resolved. The CDR3 loop spans 14 amino acids. Germline-derived CDR1 and CDR2 are MDHEN and SYDVKM. V was cut by 3 bases and J by 2 bases, with 8 bases left in between. The DNA for the CDR3 is TGTGCCAGCAGTTTTGAAGTAGCCTACAATGAGCAGTTCTTC. Its protein product is CASSFEVAYNEQFF.

V is TRBV25-1 and J is TRBJ2-3; TRBD2 agrees at 11 bases. Germline values: CDR1 MGHDK, CDR2 SYGVNS. The CDR3 is made up of 16 amino acids. J lost 1 base, V lost 3 bases, and 3 bases had no gene match. CDR3 region: CASSDYSGGGTDTQYF. CDR3 sequence (DNA): TGTGCCAGCAGTGACTATAGCGGGGGGGGCACAGATACGCAGTATTTT.

The chain has TRBV6-4 and TRBJ1-1, with D uncertain. V dropped 4 bases and J dropped 0 bases, with 6 bases sitting between them. Germline lookup yields CDR1 MRHNA and CDR2 SNTAGT. This CDR3 has 13 amino acids. The CDR3 region has the DNA TGTGCCAGCAGTGTTTTCATGAACACTGAAGCTTTCTTT. It yields the protein CASSVFMNTEAFF.

This sequence joins TRBV28 and TRBJ2-4; 11 bases line up with TRBD1. The CDR3 is made up of 19 amino acids. The germline gives CDR1 MDHEN, CDR2 SYDVKM. With 4 bases clipped from V and 1 base from J, the junction kept 12 bases outside the gene matches. The DNA for the CDR3 is TGTGCCAGCAGTTCTCGGACAGGGGGCTCCTTATTTGCCAAAAACATTCAGTACTTC. It specifies CASSSRTGGSLFAKNIQYF.

The V call is TRBV2, the J call TRBJ2-7; 7 nucleotides agree with TRBD1. CDR1 SNHLY and CDR2 FYNNEI come from the germline V gene. V shed 0 bases, J shed 9 bases, and the junction held 17 bases outside the gene matches. This CDR3 has 17 residues. The CDR3, as DNA: TGTGCCAGCAGTGAAGCCGGCGGGCCAGGGGGAATTACGGGGCAGTACTTC. Encoded protein: CASSEAGGPGGITGQYF.

The chain links TRBV18 to TRBJ1-1, with D unclear. V was trimmed by 2 bases and J by 3 bases, leaving 7 bases between them. The CDR3 spans 13 residues. Germline CDR1 reads KGHSH; CDR2 reads LQKENI. CDR3 sequence: CASSPGEHTEAFF. DNA of the CDR3: TGTGCCAGCTCACCAGGGGAGCACACTGAAGCTTTCTTT.

To note about this clone: The sample contains more than one DNA sequence encoding this CDR3. The genes are TRBV18 and TRBJ2-1; 7 bases match TRBD2. This CDR3 has 15 amino acids. In germline, CDR1 is KGHSH, CDR2 LQKENI. V shed 2 bases and J 3 bases; nucleotides not matched to a gene: 4. Here the CDR3 reads CASSPLAGFYNEQFF. The CDR3, as DNA: TGTGCCAGCTCACCATTAGCGGGTTTCTACAATGAGCAGTTCTTC.

A single count supports this clone. The chain joins TRBV18 to TRBJ1-1, with 9 bases fitting TRBD1. With V trimmed by 8 bases and J by 0 bases, 10 bases remained unmatched. There are 16 residues in the CDR3. From germline, CDR1 is KGHSH and CDR2 LQKENI. Here the CDR3 reads CASGDRGSGMNTEAFF. The CDR3 DNA sequence: TGTGCCAGCGGCGACAGGGGGTCGGGCATGAACACTGAAGCTTTCTTT.

The V and J genes are TRBV7-8 and TRBJ2-2; D possibly uses TRBD1 or TRBD2 (5 bases each). Trimming cost V 4 bases and J 1 base, with 10 bases left between them. The CDR3 covers 15 residues. The germline CDR1 and CDR2 sequences are SGHVS and FQNEAQ. The CDR3 sequence is CASSYGTVNTGELFF. The CDR3 coding sequence is TGTGCCAGCAGCTACGGGACCGTGAACACCGGGGAGCTGTTTTTT.

The V and J genes are TRBV30 and TRBJ1-1, with D possibly being TRBD1 (5 bases). V was trimmed by 0 bases and J by 7 bases, leaving 12 bases between them. The CDR3 runs 13 residues. Per germline, CDR1 GTSNPN and CDR2 SVGIG (reference sequence). The CDR3 coding sequence is TGTGCCTGGAGTGTACGCTTCGACAGTGAAGCTTTCTTT. Its protein product is CAWSVRFDSEAFF.

Concerning this clone itself: Other DNA sequences in the sample encode the same CDR3. The chain couples TRBV11-2 to TRBJ2-1; D tentatively reads TRBD1 or TRBD2 (5 bases each). The CDR3 spans 14 residues. Germline V gene data show CDR1 as SGHAT and CDR2 as FQNNGV. V lost 1 base, J lost 1 base, and 5 bases lay in between. The CDR3 is CASSLGGSYNEQFF. As DNA, the CDR3 is TGTGCCAGCAGCTTAGGGGGGTCCTACAATGAGCAGTTCTTC.

The chain employs TRBV5-6 and TRBJ2-7; D is perhaps TRBD2 (5 bases). The V end was cut by 5 bases, the J end by 6 bases, with 15 bases between. Germline assignment: CDR1 SGHDT and CDR2 YYEEEE. The CDR3 totals 13 residues. CDR3 amino acids: CASSIPGSAEQYF. In DNA, the CDR3 is TGTGCCAGCAGTATTCCGGGGAGCGCCGAGCAGTACTTC.

This clone showed up just a few times. V usage is TRBV27 and J usage is TRBJ2-7, with a weak D call TRBD2 (5 bases). The V gene lost 2 bases and the J gene lost 6 bases, with 11 bases spanning the gap. CDR1 and CDR2 (germline): MNHEY, SMNVEV (reference sequence). This CDR3 comprises 13 residues. CDR3 in DNA: TGTGCCAGCAGTTTAGTATCGGGGAGCGAGCAGTACTTC. Protein: CASSLVSGSEQYF.

The V call is TRBV5-4, the J call TRBJ2-3; D perhaps matches TRBD2 (6 bases). Trimming cost V 6 bases and J 0 bases, with 17 bases left between them. CDR1 is SGHNT, CDR2 YYREEE, per germline (reference sequence). The CDR3 loop spans 16 amino acids. CDR3 coding DNA: TGTGCCAGCAACCAATACGCGGGACGAAGCACAGATACGCAGTATTTT. Its translation is CASNQYAGRSTDTQYF.

The chain has TRBV9 and TRBJ2-6; D perhaps matches TRBD2 (5 bases). Trimming removed 0 bases at V and 0 bases at J, with 10 bases between. The CDR3 consists of 17 residues. The germline gives CDR1 SGDLS, CDR2 YYNGEE. In DNA, the CDR3 is TGTGCCAGCAGCGTAGCTCGGGGTTTCTCTGGGGCCAACGTCCTGACTTTC. It is translated as CASSVARGFSGANVLTF.

The chain uses TRBV19 and TRBJ2-1; tentative D call: TRBD2 (6 bases). Trimming took off 5 bases at V and 8 bases at J, with 13 bases between the two ends. This CDR3 has 13 amino acids. Germline values: CDR1 LNHDA, CDR2 SQIVND (reference sequence). The CDR3: CASSHGRGDEQFF. The CDR3 DNA reads as TGTGCCAGTAGTCACGGGAGAGGTGATGAGCAGTTCTTC.